This T cell receptor (beta chain) emerged from a study of shared clonotypes between healthy human individuals. With 6 bases removed from V and 0 bases from J, the gap between germline ends came to 6 bases. There are 13 residues in the CDR3. Per the germline V gene, CDR1 is MNHNS and CDR2 is SASEGT. The repertoire was sequenced with immunoSEQ multiplex PCR; TCRdb's copy has only in-frame clones and lacks some. The sample carries 2,100,000 or so clones, nearly 97% recorded once. Every one of the donors was a Caucasian adult that lived in Nashville, Tennessee. It was into CD45RA+ naive and CD45RA-negative memory subsets that the CD4+ cells were split. Of note for this clone: Other DNA sequences in this sample translate to the same CDR3.

The gene calls are TRBV6-1 and TRBJ1-3; D remains unclear. Sequenced input: naive CD4+ T cells sorted from blood. Subset given: CD45RA+ positively selected. This receptor was taken from a man between 18 and 29 years old in good health. CDR3 coding DNA: TGTGCCAGCAGGCAGAGCTCTGGAAACACCATATATTTT. Amino acid sequence: CASRQSSGNTIYF.